This TCR beta chain came from a study of T cell responses to AZD1222 COVID-19 vaccine. The germline V and J ends were trimmed by 1 base and 5 bases, with 9 bases remaining between them. This CDR3 has 14 amino acids. Germline lookup yields CDR1 SGHNT and CDR2 YENEEA. Only in-frame clones appear in the TCRdb table, and some are missing; sequencing was by immunoSEQ multiplex PCR. The table has 130,000 to 150,000 clones, approximately 86% seen once. This chain links TRBV11-3 with TRBJ2-1; D gene ambiguous. The material was peripheral blood, obtained 28 days after the second dose of the MenACWY control vaccine. This clonotype was sampled from an adult who received the MenACWY meningococcal vaccine as a control. CDR3 DNA sequence: TGTGCCAGCAGCTTAGGACTGGCCCACAATGAGCAGTTCTTC. Protein: CASSLGLAHNEQFF. The full variable domain, in which reference TRBV11-3 and TRBJ2-1 provide the parts outside the CDR3, is EAGVVQSPRYKIIEKKQPVAFWCNPISGHNTLYWYLQNLGQGPELLIRYENEEAVDDSQLPKDRFSAERLKGVDSTLKIQPAELGDSAVYLCASSLGLAHNEQFFGPGTRLTVL.